This TCR beta chain comes out of a study of T cells in tuberculosis. This clone occurred once. Its specificity is unknown. Deletions cut 2 bases from V and 4 bases from J, with 14 bases between. The CDR3 totals 15 residues. CDR1 is MNHNY, CDR2 SVGAGI, per germline (reference sequence). Whole-study results and caveats: GEM motif frequencies gave over 55% accuracy; the GMM repertoire gave roughly 90%. The TCR-beta difference was not significant; alpha differences partly reflected length.

Measured with immunoSEQ multiplex PCR; TCRdb has only the in-frame clones, and not every one. The table records about 41,000 clones, about 95% of them present only once. Sequences were obtained from PBMCs. V is TRBV6-6 and J is TRBJ2-5; D might be TRBD1 (6 bases). This sequence originates from a donor aged 5-35 years with latent tuberculosis or without tuberculosis infection. This chain's CDR3 is CASSYPTGGGETQYF. CDR3 in DNA: TGTGCCAGCAGTTACCCGACAGGAGGTGGAGAGACCCAGTACTTC.